The present TCR beta chain was sequenced within a study of T cell repertoires in cytomegalovirus infection. Overall study context: Public TCR beta signatures marked donors with CMV infection and the matching HLA.

Study conclusions and caveats: Ex vivo, HLA-C-restricted CMV-specific TCR beta clonotypes prevailed over the rest of the response.

Only a few counts were recorded for this clonotype. The antigen is not known. Each CDR3 protein is one row after TCRdb ran MiXCR on the reads. The sample includes 650,000 to 850,000 distinct CDR3 sequences, 25% to 35% of them seen just once. The receptor was derived from a human donor in good health (CMV status not recorded). Some clones in this sample may be carry-over from other donors' samples. Material: cultured CD8+ T cells from PBMCs, obtained from culture after CMV antigen stimulation.

For the CDR3, the DNA is TGTGCCAGCAGTTACTCGGCTAGCGGGGACCCGGACAATGAGCAGTTCTTC. Protein product: CASSYSASGDPDNEQFF. The V gene is TRBV6-6, the J gene TRBJ2-1, with 9 bases lining up with TRBD2. From germline, CDR1 is MNHNY and CDR2 SVGAGI (reference sequence). Trimming at V came to 0 bases and at J to 5 bases, leaving 8 bases not matched to a gene. The CDR3 totals 17 residues.